The next 31 T cell receptor beta chains were all read from a single sample in a study of blood T cell repertoires in COVID-19. Sequencing used immunoSEQ multiplex PCR; TCRdb keeps in-frame clones, though not all of them. The sample has about 260,000 clones, about nine tenths seen once; the top ten hold more than 1.3%. The sequenced material came from peripheral blood. The receptors here all came from a woman aged 35 to 49 who had recovered from COVID-19.

This chain uses TRBV5-4 with TRBJ2-5, with 9 nucleotides matching TRBD2. J gave up 5 bases and V 4 bases, and 12 bases lay outside the gene matches. Germline CDR1 is SGHNT and CDR2 is YYREEE (reference sequence). The CDR3 is 16 residues long. The CDR3 DNA sequence: TGTGCCAGCAGCAGTGGGGGCGGGGGGGCCTCGGAGACCCAGTACTTC. Its protein is CASSSGGGGASETQYF.

The chain couples TRBV6-5 to TRBJ2-7, with 9 bases aligning to TRBD1. Germline-derived CDR1 and CDR2 are MNHEY and SVGAGI. The CDR3 is 15 residues long. With 2 bases clipped from V and 4 bases from J, the junction kept 6 bases outside the gene matches. CDR3 in amino acids: CASSYKGQGLYEQYF. The CDR3 DNA follows: TGTGCCAGCAGTTACAAGGGACAGGGTTTATACGAGCAGTACTTC.

The chain links TRBV6-5 to TRBJ1-2; TRBD1 matches 7 bases. Germline CDR1 reads MNHEY; CDR2 reads SVGAGI. V gave up 3 bases and J gave up 5 bases; unmatched junction bases: 12. The CDR3 consists of 16 residues. In DNA, the CDR3 is TGTGCCAGCAGTTATGGGGCCGACAGGGCTGAGTATGGCTACACCTTC. This translates into CASSYGADRAEYGYTF.

The CDR3 nucleotides read TGTGCCAGCAGTGGGCAGATCAACTATGGCTACACCTTC. Amino acid sequence: CASSGQINYGYTF. The chain joins TRBV2 to TRBJ1-2; D ambiguous. Germline CDR1 is SNHLY and CDR2 is FYNNEI. The CDR3 sequence is 13 residues long. V dropped 4 bases and J dropped 2 bases, with 8 bases sitting between them.

The chain couples TRBV27 to TRBJ2-5; perhaps TRBD2 as D (7 bases). Germline CDR1 MNHEY, CDR2 SMNVEV (reference sequence). Deletions cut 2 bases from V and 4 bases from J, with 11 bases between. This CDR3 has 14 residues. In DNA form, the CDR3 reads TGTGCCAGCAGTTTAATGGGGGGGGCAGAGACCCAGTACTTC. Translation gives CASSLMGGAETQYF.

The V and J genes are TRBV6-6 and TRBJ1-1; D unclear. V was clipped by 4 bases and J by 1 base, with 10 bases between them. Germline V gives CDR1 MNHNY, CDR2 SVGAGI (reference sequence). This CDR3 is built from 14 residues. The CDR3 sequence: CASSSAAGNTEAFF. In nucleotides, the CDR3 is TGTGCCAGCAGTTCGGCCGCGGGGAACACTGAAGCTTTCTTT.

The chain combines TRBV5-4 with TRBJ1-4, with D possibly matching TRBD1 (5 bases). V was cut by 2 bases and J by 3 bases, with 11 bases left in between. The CDR3 runs to 15 residues. Germline loops: CDR1 SGHNT, CDR2 YYREEE (reference sequence). The CDR3 loop is CASSLDQGPNEKLFF. CDR3 nucleotides: TGTGCCAGCAGCTTAGATCAGGGCCCTAATGAAAAACTGTTTTTT. The complete variable domain, with remaining parts taken from reference TRBV5-4 and TRBJ1-4, reads ETGVTQSPTHLIKTRGQQVTLRCSSQSGHNTVSWYQQALGQGPQFIFQYYREEENGRGNFPPRFSGLQFPNYSSELNVNALELDDSALYLCASSLDQGPNEKLFFGSGTQLSVL.

This clone was detected a few times. The chain employs TRBV9 and TRBJ1-5, with D possibly TRBD1 on 6 matching bases. This CDR3 region has 14 residues. Germline CDR1 SGDLS, CDR2 YYNGEE. V lost 4 bases and J lost 7, with 15 bases in between. CDR3 region: CASSPTGKGQPQHF. For the CDR3, the DNA is TGTGCCAGCAGCCCCACAGGGAAAGGACAGCCCCAGCATTTT.

This chain joins TRBV9 and TRBJ1-2, with D possibly TRBD1 on 6 matching bases. This CDR3 contains 14 residues. Germline V gene sequence: CDR1 SGDLS, CDR2 YYNGEE. V dropped 5 bases and J dropped 0 bases, with 11 bases sitting between them. This CDR3 reads CASRKQGTNYGYTF. In DNA form, the CDR3 reads TGTGCCAGCAGGAAACAGGGTACTAACTATGGCTACACCTTC.

This clone was seen only a few times. The chain is built from TRBV12-3 or TRBV12-4 and TRBJ1-1, with unresolved D. Trimming took off 1 base at V and 3 bases at J, with 6 bases between the two ends. The CDR3 consists of 13 residues. The CDR3, as DNA: TGTGCCAGCAGTTTAGGCAGGCACACTGAAGCTTTCTTT. It codes for CASSLGRHTEAFF.

The gene calls are TRBV25-1 and TRBJ1-1, with D possibly matching TRBD1 (5 bases). The V end lost 3 bases, the J end lost 9 bases, and 14 bases lay between the germline ends. Germline loops: CDR1 MGHDK, CDR2 SYGVNS. This CDR3 has 13 residues. In nucleotides, the CDR3 is TGTGCCAGCAGTGACCTAGCGGGGCCACAAGCTTTCTTT. As protein: CASSDLAGPQAFF. The complete variable domain, with remaining parts taken from reference TRBV25-1 and TRBJ1-1, reads EADIYQTPRYLVIGTGKKITLECSQTMGHDKMYWYQQDPGMELHLIHYSYGVNSTEKGDLSSESTVSRIRTEHFPLTLESARPSHTSQYLCASSDLAGPQAFFGQGTRLTVV.

The rearrangement joins TRBV13 to TRBJ2-7; 10 nucleotides line up with TRBD2. CDR3 length: 16 amino acids. Germline V gives CDR1 PRHDT, CDR2 FYEKMQ (reference sequence). Germline trimming cut 2 bases from V and 2 bases from J; bases unmatched to any gene: 6. CDR3: CASSLLAGVRAYEQYF. The CDR3 bases are TGTGCCAGCAGCTTACTAGCGGGGGTGCGGGCCTACGAGCAGTACTTC. Full variable domain (rest looked up from reference TRBV13 and TRBJ2-7): AAGVIQSPRHLIKEKRETATLKCYPIPRHDTVYWYQQGPGQDPQFLISFYEKMQSDKGSIPDRFSAQQFSDYHSELNMSSLELGDSALYFCASSLLAGVRAYEQYFGPGTRLTVT.

The chain is built from TRBV5-4 and TRBJ2-6, with TRBD1 identical over 8 bases. The CDR3 has 18 residues. The V gene end was trimmed by 4 bases and the J gene end by 1 base; junction bases not matched to a gene: 10. CDR1 is SGHNT and CDR2 is YYREEE in the germline V gene (reference sequence). CDR3 protein: CASSRSGTGDSGANVLTF. DNA of the CDR3: TGTGCCAGCAGCCGGTCGGGGACAGGCGATTCTGGGGCCAACGTCCTGACTTTC. Based on the CDR3 plus reference TRBV5-4 and TRBJ2-6, the full variable domain is ETGVTQSPTHLIKTRGQQVTLRCSSQSGHNTVSWYQQALGQGPQFIFQYYREEENGRGNFPPRFSGLQFPNYSSELNVNALELDDSALYLCASSRSGTGDSGANVLTFGAGSRLTVL.

The sample holds one count of this clone. The CDR3, as DNA: TGCAGTGCTAAGGGGGGGGCTGAAGCTTTCTTT. Residues: CSAKGGAEAFF. The chain uses TRBV20-1 and TRBJ1-1; possible D gene TRBD1, 6 bases. Germline V gene data show CDR1 as DFQATT and CDR2 as SNEGSKA (reference sequence). Deletions cut 4 bases from V and 6 bases from J, with 9 bases between. This CDR3 is 11 amino acids long.

The chain couples TRBV7-9 to TRBJ2-7; possible D gene TRBD2, 6 bases. CDR1 is SEHNR and CDR2 is FQNEAQ in the germline V gene (reference sequence). The V end was cut by 1 base, the J end by 0 bases, with 10 bases between. The CDR3 is 15 amino acids. The CDR3 protein is CASSLGGELSYEQYF. The CDR3 DNA reads as TGTGCCAGCAGCTTAGGGGGGGAGCTCTCCTACGAGCAGTACTTC.

The chain links TRBV2 to TRBJ2-2; tentative D call: TRBD2 (6 bases). The CDR3 loop spans 15 amino acids. CDR1 is SNHLY and CDR2 is FYNNEI in the germline V gene. The germline V and J ends were trimmed by 4 bases and 3 bases, with 12 bases remaining between them. CDR3 sequence reads: CASSGVSGYTGELFF. Here the CDR3 DNA reads TGTGCCAGCAGTGGCGTTAGCGGATACACCGGGGAGCTGTTTTTT.

The chain recombines TRBV4-1 with TRBJ1-3; 7 bases are a match to TRBD1. This CDR3 is built from 15 residues. V shed 3 bases and J 5 bases; nucleotides not matched to a gene: 7. Germline V CDR1 and CDR2: MGHRA, YSYEKL. CDR3 sequence reads: CASSQPGQRRNTIYF. CDR3 DNA sequence: TGCGCCAGCAGCCAGCCGGGACAGAGAAGAAACACCATATATTTT.

The J gene is TRBJ1-4, the V gene TRBV2; D is perhaps TRBD1 (6 bases). Germline V gene lookup returns CDR1 SNHLY and CDR2 FYNNEI. The ends were cut back, 6 bases at V and 2 bases at J, with 16 bases in the middle. The CDR3 extends over 16 amino acids. CDR3 region: CASRATGQGTNEKLFF. In DNA form, the CDR3 reads TGTGCCAGCAGAGCTACCGGCCAGGGGACTAATGAAAAACTGTTTTTT.

The chain joins TRBV6-5 to TRBJ1-2; 8 bases map to TRBD1. Germline CDR1 and CDR2: MNHEY and SVGAGI. The J segment lost 8 bases and the V segment lost 4 bases, leaving 3 bases of the junction unmatched. The CDR3 loop spans 12 amino acids. The CDR3 bases are TGTGCCAGCAGTTCGACAGGGGTGGGCTACACCTTC. Protein: CASSSTGVGYTF.

This chain links TRBV6-5 with TRBJ1-5; 10 bases match TRBD1. Trimming took 7 bases from V and 9 from J; bases not matched to a gene: 12. The CDR3 consists of 15 residues. Per germline, CDR1 MNHEY and CDR2 SVGAGI. CDR3 protein: CASTGQGITTAPQHF. DNA of the CDR3: TGTGCCAGCACGGGACAGGGGATCACGACGGCGCCCCAGCATTTT.

Only one count was recorded for this clone. This chain joins TRBV5-1 and TRBJ1-2; D gene ambiguous. Germline assignment: CDR1 SGHRS and CDR2 YFSETQ. The CDR3 is 15 amino acids. Trimming pared 4 bases from V and 4 bases from J, leaving 17 bases between. As DNA, the CDR3 is TGCGCCAGCAGCCCAAAACCGGAGGGCTCCTATGGCTACACCTTC. Amino acids: CASSPKPEGSYGYTF.

The chain combines TRBV9 with TRBJ1-3; 7 bases align to TRBD1. The J segment lost 0 bases and the V segment lost 1 base, leaving 4 bases of the junction unmatched. The length of the CDR3 is 16 residues. Looked up from germline, CDR1 is SGDLS and CDR2 is YYNGEE. The CDR3, as DNA: TGTGCCAGCAGCGTACACGGGGACAGCTCTGGAAACACCATATATTTT. Residues: CASSVHGDSSGNTIYF.

CDR3 loop: CASTGWEQETQYF. The CDR3 bases are TGTGCCAGCACCGGGTGGGAGCAAGAGACCCAGTACTTC. The rearrangement joins TRBV6-5 to TRBJ2-5; D might be TRBD2 (5 bases). Germline V gene data show CDR1 as MNHEY and CDR2 as SVGAGI. The ends were cut back, 7 bases at V and 2 bases at J, with 11 bases in the middle. The CDR3 runs to 13 residues.

The rearrangement uses TRBV5-1 and TRBJ2-3; no clear D. Per the germline V gene, CDR1 is SGHRS and CDR2 is YFSETQ. This CDR3 contains 15 residues. V was pared by 0 bases and J by 5 bases, with 13 bases between. Here the CDR3 DNA reads TGCGCCAGCAGCTTGGCCGTGGCAGAACAAGATACGCAGTATTTT. It translates to CASSLAVAEQDTQYF.

The chain employs TRBV5-1 and TRBJ2-5; 7 nucleotides line up with TRBD1. With 7 bases clipped from V and 5 bases from J, the junction kept 8 bases outside the gene matches. Per the germline V gene, CDR1 is SGHRS and CDR2 is YFSETQ. This CDR3 is 13 amino acids long. The CDR3 sequence is CASVEGAGETQYF. The CDR3, as DNA: TGCGCCAGCGTAGAGGGGGCAGGGGAGACCCAGTACTTC.

This chain joins TRBV4-1 and TRBJ1-5; D gene ambiguous. This CDR3 is built from 15 residues. The germline V gene has CDR1 MGHRA and CDR2 YSYEKL. V lost 1 base and J 1 base, leaving 8 bases between the germline ends. CDR3 protein: CASSQAFRSNQPQHF. CDR3 coding DNA: TGCGCCAGCAGCCAAGCGTTTCGGAGCAATCAGCCCCAGCATTTT.

The chain is built from TRBV11-3 and TRBJ1-4, with TRBD1 matching 8 bases. Germline CDR1 SGHNT, CDR2 YENEEA. With V trimmed by 7 bases and J by 0 bases, 13 bases remained unmatched. The CDR3 runs to 18 residues. The CDR3 nucleotides read TGTGCCAGCACCCAGCCTGGCGGGACAGGCGCAACTAATGAAAAACTGTTTTTT. Its protein product is CASTQPGGTGATNEKLFF.

The gene calls are TRBV9 and TRBJ1-1; D is undetermined. Trimming took off 7 bases at V and 0 bases at J, with 13 bases between the two ends. This CDR3 is 14 amino acids long. Per germline, CDR1 SGDLS and CDR2 YYNGEE. This CDR3 is CASASNLMNTEAFF. The CDR3 region has the DNA TGTGCCAGCGCCTCGAATCTAATGAACACTGAAGCTTTCTTT.

The chain employs TRBV5-6 and TRBJ1-3, with a tentative D call TRBD1 (6 bases). The germline V and J ends were trimmed by 0 bases and 1 base, with 11 bases remaining between them. The CDR3 covers 16 residues. Germline V gene data show CDR1 as SGHDT and CDR2 as YYEEEE. For the CDR3, the DNA is TGTGCCAGCAGCTTGGCGGGGCAGGGGTCTGGAAACACCATATATTTT. Its translation is CASSLAGQGSGNTIYF.

The V call is TRBV7-3, the J call TRBJ1-1, with 8 bases fitting TRBD1. Unmatched junction bases numbered 9, after V lost 2 bases and J lost 7 bases. Germline CDR1 and CDR2: SGHTA and FQGTGA. CDR3 length: 15 residues. The DNA for the CDR3 is TGTGCCAGCAGCTTACGTCAGGGGGCGTTTATTGAAGCTTTCTTT. Amino acids: CASSLRQGAFIEAFF.

This chain connects TRBV19 to TRBJ2-1; maybe TRBD2 (6 bases). V gave up 3 bases and J gave up 4 bases, with 13 bases separating them. Germline CDR1 reads LNHDA; CDR2 reads SQIVND (reference sequence). The CDR3 runs to 15 residues. The CDR3 DNA follows: TGTGCCAGTAGTATCCGGAGGGTTTCATACAATGAGCAGTTCTTC. Translated, it gives CASSIRRVSYNEQFF.